Each of the 26 T cell receptor beta chains below was sequenced from the same sample in a study of T cells in localized non-small cell lung cancer. Here immunoSEQ multiplex PCR was the method, and the copy in TCRdb shows in-frame clones only, minus some. This sample has 26,000 or so clones, with roughly 86% found just once. The starting material was peripheral blood, obtained before any cancer treatment. These TCRs come from a male donor aged 60 or over with stage I lung adenocarcinoma.

V usage is TRBV29-1 and J usage is TRBJ1-1; 8 bases line up with TRBD1. J was trimmed by 4 bases and V by 7 bases; bases with no gene match: 8. This CDR3 region has 13 residues. The V gene's germline CDR1 is SQVTM and CDR2 ANQGSEA. The CDR3 DNA reads as TGCAGCGGAGCCCAGGGGGCAGGCACTGAAGCTTTCTTT. Protein: CSGAQGAGTEAFF.

The CDR3, as DNA: TGTGCCAGTACCTTAAAGGATGGGGGTAGCGGTTATCAGCCCCAGCATTTT. Its protein is CASTLKDGGSGYQPQHF. The chain combines TRBV19 with TRBJ1-5; perhaps TRBD1 as D (5 bases). The V gene lost 7 bases and the J gene lost 5 bases, with 24 bases spanning the gap. This CDR3 spans 17 amino acids. Germline CDR1 LNHDA, CDR2 SQIVND (reference sequence).

The chain carries TRBV6-5 and TRBJ2-3; the D is unclear. With 5 bases removed from V and 1 base from J, the gap between germline ends came to 10 bases. Germline values: CDR1 MNHEY, CDR2 SVGAGI. The CDR3 sequence is 14 residues long. CDR3 coding DNA: TGTGCCAGCAGTACCCCCTTGGGCACAGATACGCAGTATTTT. Protein: CASSTPLGTDTQYF.

The rearrangement uses TRBV5-3 and TRBJ2-3; 13 bases are shared with TRBD2. TRBV5-3 falls under the ORF class, with uncertain function. V was clipped by 0 bases and J by 6 bases; unmatched bases: 7. This CDR3 has 17 amino acids. The CDR3, as DNA: TGTGCCAGAAGCTTGGGTACTAGCGGGGGGGCTCTCGATACGCAGTATTTT. Its translation: CARSLGTSGGALDTQYF.

This rearrangement joins TRBV5-1 to TRBJ2-6; D remains ambiguous. CDR1 is SGHRS and CDR2 is YFSETQ in the germline V gene. The CDR3 is 18 residues long. V was pared by 5 bases and J by 0 bases, with 18 bases between. CDR3 residues: CASRRSTDPLSGANVLTF. In DNA form, the CDR3 reads TGCGCCAGCAGAAGGAGCACTGATCCACTCTCTGGGGCCAACGTCCTGACTTTC.

This clone was picked up one time. The chain uses TRBV5-1 and TRBJ1-2; no clear D gene. Germline assignment: CDR1 SGHRS and CDR2 YFSETQ. Trimming removed 5 bases at V and 7 bases at J, with 24 bases between. The CDR3 consists of 16 residues. In DNA form, the CDR3 reads TGCGCCAGCAGTCCTCGTACCCTGACTCTGTCCCCTGGCTACACCTTC. This translates into CASSPRTLTLSPGYTF.

This chain uses TRBV4-3 with TRBJ2-7; TRBD2 matches at 12 bases. Germline V CDR1 and CDR2: LGHNA, YSLEER. The CDR3 spans 18 residues. V gave up 6 bases and J gave up 5 bases; unmatched junction bases: 17. In DNA form, the CDR3 reads TGCGCCAGCAGGCCAGAGGTTTGGCTAGCGGGGGGGCTCAACGAGCAGTACTTC. It is translated as CASRPEVWLAGGLNEQYF.

The chain combines TRBV4-2 with TRBJ2-2, with D possibly TRBD2 on 5 matching bases. The CDR3 is made up of 18 amino acids. CDR1 and CDR2 (germline): LGHNA, YNFKEQ. V was trimmed by 1 base and J by 5 bases, leaving 20 bases between them. Here the CDR3 DNA reads TGTGCCAGCAGCCAAGGGGGTTGGTTAGGGAGAGGGACCGGGGAGCTGTTTTTT. Translating it yields CASSQGGWLGRGTGELFF.

In DNA form, the CDR3 reads TGCGCCAGCAGCTTGTTCGGGGATCAGCCCCAGCATTTT. Amino acids: CASSLFGDQPQHF. This chain joins TRBV5-1 and TRBJ1-5; D gene uncertain. The CDR3 length is 13 residues. Germline assignment: CDR1 SGHRS and CDR2 YFSETQ. Trimming left V 1 base short and J 5 bases short, with 7 bases between.

This chain links TRBV9 with TRBJ1-2, with 7 bases aligning to TRBD1. The CDR3 covers 14 residues. The V and J ends lost 6 bases and 5 bases, in that order; junction bases with no gene match: 10. CDR1 is SGDLS and CDR2 is YYNGEE in the germline V gene. As DNA, the CDR3 is TGTGCCAGCACCGCCTCAGGGGGGGGTTATGGCTACACCTTC. Its translation: CASTASGGGYGYTF.

V is TRBV7-2 and J is TRBJ2-7; D is perhaps TRBD1 (5 bases). Germline values: CDR1 SGHTA, CDR2 FQGNSA. This CDR3 comprises 15 residues. Trimming removed 1 base from V and 0 bases from J, with 10 bases in between. CDR3 sequence: CASSLVRDGSYEQYF. The CDR3 DNA reads TGTGCCAGCAGCTTAGTCAGGGATGGCTCCTACGAGCAGTACTTC.

The chain is built from TRBV28 and TRBJ1-4; D is uncertain. CDR1 and CDR2 from the germline V gene are MDHEN and SYDVKM. Trimming took 5 bases from V and 4 from J, leaving 14 bases between them. The CDR3 length is 15 residues. The CDR3: CASSSPTVNNEKLFF. CDR3 nucleotide sequence: TGTGCCAGCAGTAGCCCGACGGTAAATAATGAAAAACTGTTTTTT. The entire variable domain, with the rest obtained from reference TRBV28 and TRBJ1-4, is as follows: DVKVTQSSRYLVKRTGEKVFLECVQDMDHENMFWYRQDPGLGLRLIYFSYDVKMKEKGDIPEGYSVSREKKERFSLILESASTNQTSMYLCASSSPTVNNEKLFFGSGTQLSVL.

V is TRBV7-7 and J is TRBJ2-6; the D call may be TRBD1 or TRBD2 (5 bases each). The V end lost 5 bases, the J end lost 4 bases, and 15 bases lay between the germline ends. The germline gives CDR1 SSHAT, CDR2 FNYEAQ (reference sequence). The CDR3 runs 16 residues. The CDR3 region is CASSPSGAGGANVLTF. The CDR3 bases are TGTGCCAGCAGCCCCTCCGGGGCAGGAGGGGCCAACGTCCTGACTTTC.

CDR3 nucleotide sequence: TGCGCCAGCAGCCGCAAGTCCGGGACAGGGGGCCCTCTGAACACTGAAGCTTTCTTT. Protein: CASSRKSGTGGPLNTEAFF. The chain is built from TRBV4-3 and TRBJ1-1; 12 nucleotides align to TRBD1. CDR3 length: 19 amino acids. CDR1 is LGHNA and CDR2 is YSLEER in the germline V gene. Losses at the gene ends were 4 bases for V and 0 bases for J; bases not matched to a gene: 12.

The rearrangement joins TRBV5-6 to TRBJ1-3; TRBD1 matches 7 bases. The V and J ends lost 3 bases and 0 bases, in that order; junction bases with no gene match: 6. The germline CDR1 and CDR2 sequences are SGHDT and YYEEEE. The CDR3 totals 16 residues. CDR3 sequence: CASSSRGQTSGNTIYF. DNA of the CDR3: TGTGCCAGCAGCTCCCGGGGACAGACCTCTGGAAACACCATATATTTT.

Comment on this clone: A junction boundary mismatches the germline segment, possibly from a read error. The CDR3 nucleotides read TGTGCCAGCAGCTTGGCCCCCAATTACGAGCAGTACTTC. Translation gives CASSLAPNYEQYF. The chain uses TRBV5-3 and TRBJ2-7, with unresolved D. TRBV5-3 counts as an open reading frame of uncertain function. The CDR3 contains 13 residues.

This chain links TRBV11-2 with TRBJ2-3; possible D gene TRBD2, 5 bases. The CDR3 extends over 13 amino acids. V lost 4 bases and J lost 10, with 15 bases in between. Per germline, CDR1 SGHAT and CDR2 FQNNGV. Here the CDR3 reads CASSSETIGSQYF. In nucleotides, the CDR3 is TGTGCCAGCAGCTCCGAGACTATCGGGTCGCAGTATTTT.

V gene TRBV11-3 combines with J gene TRBJ2-1, with 16 bases matching TRBD2. This CDR3 contains 15 residues. Germline CDR1 reads SGHNT; CDR2 reads YENEEA. V was pared by 5 bases and J by 9 bases, with 4 bases of the junction left unmatched. The CDR3 DNA sequence: TGTGCCAGCAGCCGAGGGACTAGCGGGGGGGGTGAGCAGTTCTTC. Translating gives CASSRGTSGGGEQFF.

V gene TRBV18 combines with J gene TRBJ2-2, with TRBD1 identical over 8 bases. Germline trimming cut 3 bases from V and 6 bases from J; bases unmatched to any gene: 3. The CDR3 is 14 residues long. The germline V gene has CDR1 KGHSH and CDR2 LQKENI. The CDR3 DNA is TGTGCCAGCTCACCGACAGGGGTCGCCGGGGAGCTGTTTTTT. Translated, it gives CASSPTGVAGELFF.

The V gene is TRBV6-5, the J gene TRBJ1-2, with D possibly TRBD1 on 5 matching bases. Germline values: CDR1 MNHEY, CDR2 SVGAGI. The V end was cut by 7 bases, the J end by 6 bases, with 15 bases between. This CDR3 has 13 amino acids. In DNA, the CDR3 is TGTGCCAGCACCTTGTCAGGGTCTCATGGCTACACCTTC. Encoded protein: CASTLSGSHGYTF.

The J gene is TRBJ2-7, the V gene TRBV7-9; no clear D. The CDR3 contains 14 residues. Germline V CDR1 and CDR2: SEHNR, FQNEAQ (reference sequence). Trimming cost V 3 bases and J 3 bases, with 12 bases left between them. DNA for the CDR3: TGTGCCAGCAGCTTTCCCCACCGGAGCTACGAGCAGTACTTC. Its translation: CASSFPHRSYEQYF. The full variable domain, in which reference TRBV7-9 and TRBJ2-7 provide the parts outside the CDR3, is DTGVSQNPRHKITKRGQNVTFRCDPISEHNRLYWYRQTLGQGPEFLTYFQNEAQLEKSRLLSDRFSAERPKGSFSTLEIQRTEQGDSAMYLCASSFPHRSYEQYFGPGTRLTVT.

V and J are TRBV5-1 and TRBJ2-6; D is ambiguous. The CDR3 covers 16 residues. The ends were cut back, 4 bases at V and 0 bases at J, with 11 bases in the middle. Germline CDR1 is SGHRS and CDR2 is YFSETQ. The chain's CDR3 is CASSPPGTSGANVLTF. CDR3 sequence (DNA): TGCGCCAGCAGCCCCCCCGGCACCTCTGGGGCCAACGTCCTGACTTTC.

V is TRBV2 and J is TRBJ2-5; 8 nucleotides line up with TRBD2. The CDR3 runs 15 residues. CDR1 is SNHLY and CDR2 is FYNNEI in the germline V gene. Trimming at V came to 4 bases and at J to 2 bases, leaving 6 bases not matched to a gene. CDR3 residues: CASSATGTRQETQYF. The CDR3 nucleotides read TGTGCCAGCAGTGCGACCGGGACTAGGCAAGAGACCCAGTACTTC.

This clone is labeled as medium-sized. The J gene is TRBJ2-5, the V gene TRBV30; no clear D gene. This CDR3 has 11 amino acids. Germline V CDR1 and CDR2: GTSNPN, SVGIG (reference sequence). The V end lost 0 bases, the J end lost 5 bases, and 4 bases lay between the germline ends. In DNA form, the CDR3 reads TGTGCCTGGAGTGTACACGAGACCCAGTACTTC. Translating gives CAWSVHETQYF.

CDR3 amino acids: CASTGEIRAGANVLTF. The CDR3 coding sequence is TGTGCCAGTACCGGGGAAATTAGGGCTGGGGCCAACGTCCTGACTTTC. J is TRBJ2-6 and V is TRBV21-1; TRBD2 reflects the table's D call only, with no check against the DNA. TRBV21-1 is marked as a pseudogene. The CDR3 consists of 16 residues.

V usage is TRBV19 and J usage is TRBJ2-3; the match to TRBD1 covers 7 bases. Trimming cost V 7 bases and J 4 bases; bases outside gene matches: 11. Germline CDR1 is LNHDA and CDR2 is SQIVND (reference sequence). The CDR3 spans 15 residues. The CDR3 protein is CASTRTGDPADTQYF. In nucleotides, the CDR3 is TGTGCCAGTACCCGGACAGGCGACCCGGCAGATACGCAGTATTTT.